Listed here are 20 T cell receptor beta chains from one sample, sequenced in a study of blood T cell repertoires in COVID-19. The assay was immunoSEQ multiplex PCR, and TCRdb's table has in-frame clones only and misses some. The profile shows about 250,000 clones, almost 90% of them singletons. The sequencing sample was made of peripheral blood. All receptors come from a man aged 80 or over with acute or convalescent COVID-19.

CDR3: CATSRDPSQQTEAFF. DNA for the CDR3: TGTGCCACCAGCAGAGATCCTAGTCAGCAGACTGAAGCTTTCTTT. The chain couples TRBV15 to TRBJ1-1; D unclear. The CDR3 consists of 15 residues. The V end lost 0 bases, the J end lost 5 bases, and 13 bases lay between the germline ends. From germline, CDR1 is LNHNV and CDR2 YYDKDF (reference sequence).

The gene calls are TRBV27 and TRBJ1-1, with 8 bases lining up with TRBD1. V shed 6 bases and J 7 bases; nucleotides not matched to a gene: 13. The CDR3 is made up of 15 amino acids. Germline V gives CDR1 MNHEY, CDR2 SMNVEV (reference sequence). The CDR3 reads CASRGQGRVGGEAFF. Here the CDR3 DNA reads TGTGCCAGCAGAGGACAGGGTAGGGTGGGAGGTGAAGCTTTCTTT.

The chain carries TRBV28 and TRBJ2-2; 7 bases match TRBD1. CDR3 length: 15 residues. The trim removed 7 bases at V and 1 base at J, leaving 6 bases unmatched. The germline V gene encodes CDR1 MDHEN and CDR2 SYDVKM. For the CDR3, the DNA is TGTGCCAGCATCCCGGACAGGCTGAACACCGGGGAGCTGTTTTTT. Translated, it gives CASIPDRLNTGELFF.

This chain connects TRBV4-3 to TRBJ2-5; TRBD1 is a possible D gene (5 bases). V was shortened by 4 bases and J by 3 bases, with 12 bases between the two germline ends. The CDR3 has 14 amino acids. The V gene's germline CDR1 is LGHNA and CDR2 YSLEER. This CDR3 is CASSRTGGKETQYF. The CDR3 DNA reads TGCGCCAGCAGCCGCACAGGTGGGAAAGAGACCCAGTACTTC.

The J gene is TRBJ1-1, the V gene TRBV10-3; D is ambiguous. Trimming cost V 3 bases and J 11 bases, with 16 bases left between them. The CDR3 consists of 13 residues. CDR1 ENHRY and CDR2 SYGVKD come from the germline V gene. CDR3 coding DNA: TGTGCCATCAGTGATTGGCAGAAACAGTGGGCTTTCTTT. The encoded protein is CAISDWQKQWAFF.

CDR3 nucleotide sequence: TGTGCCAGCAGTGGGCCCGGGACTAGCGGGGGCTACGAGCAGTACTTC. It encodes CASSGPGTSGGYEQYF. The chain couples TRBV25-1 to TRBJ2-7; TRBD2 agrees at 14 bases. Germline V gene sequence: CDR1 MGHDK, CDR2 SYGVNS. V shed 4 bases and J 3 bases; nucleotides not matched to a gene: 5. The CDR3 length is 16 residues.

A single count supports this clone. CDR3 nucleotides: TGTGCCAGCAGCCACCGGGGGGACAAGAATTCACCCCTCCACTTT. The encoded protein is CASSHRGDKNSPLHF. The V gene is TRBV3-1 (or the pseudogene TRBV3-2), the J gene TRBJ1-6; perhaps TRBD1 as D (6 bases). Germline V gene data show CDR1 as LGHDT and CDR2 as YNNKEL (reference sequence). V was pared by 3 bases and J by 7 bases, with 13 bases between. The CDR3 covers 15 residues.

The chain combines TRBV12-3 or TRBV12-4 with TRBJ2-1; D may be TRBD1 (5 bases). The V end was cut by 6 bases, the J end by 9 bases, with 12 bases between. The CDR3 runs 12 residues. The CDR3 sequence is CASRAGYAEQFF. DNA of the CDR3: TGTGCCAGCAGAGCAGGGTACGCTGAGCAGTTCTTC.

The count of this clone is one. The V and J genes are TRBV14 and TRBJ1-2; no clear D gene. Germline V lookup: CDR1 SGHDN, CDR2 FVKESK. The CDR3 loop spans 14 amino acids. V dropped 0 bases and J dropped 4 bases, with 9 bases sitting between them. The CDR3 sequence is CASSQDHAVYGYTF. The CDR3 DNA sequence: TGTGCCAGCAGCCAAGATCACGCAGTCTATGGCTACACCTTC.

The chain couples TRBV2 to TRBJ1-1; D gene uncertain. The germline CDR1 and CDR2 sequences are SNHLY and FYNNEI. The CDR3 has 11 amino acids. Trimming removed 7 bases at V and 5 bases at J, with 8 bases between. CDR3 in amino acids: CASTRETEAFF. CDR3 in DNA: TGTGCCAGCACTCGGGAAACTGAAGCTTTCTTT.

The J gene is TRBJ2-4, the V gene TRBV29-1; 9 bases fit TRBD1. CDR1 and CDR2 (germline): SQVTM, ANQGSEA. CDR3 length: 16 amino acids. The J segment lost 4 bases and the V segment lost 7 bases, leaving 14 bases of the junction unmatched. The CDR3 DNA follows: TGCAGCGCCGGGACAGGGAGGTTCGGGGGGAAAAACATTCAGTACTTC. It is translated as CSAGTGRFGGKNIQYF. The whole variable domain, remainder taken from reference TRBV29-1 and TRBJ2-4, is SAVISQKPSRDICQRGTSLTIQCQVDSQVTMMFWYRQQPGQSLTLIATANQGSEATYESGFVIDKFPISRPNLTFSTLTVSNMSPEDSSIYLCSAGTGRFGGKNIQYFGAGTRLSVL.

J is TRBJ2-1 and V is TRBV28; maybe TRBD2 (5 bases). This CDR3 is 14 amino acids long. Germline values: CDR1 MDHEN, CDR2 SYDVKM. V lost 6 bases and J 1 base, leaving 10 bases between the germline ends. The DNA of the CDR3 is TGTGCCAGCAGCGCGCCGGGGTCCTACAATGAGCAGTTCTTC. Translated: CASSAPGSYNEQFF.

The DNA of the CDR3 is TGTGCCAGCAGCTTAAGCAGACTAGCGGGACTTAGCACAGATACGCAGTATTTT. It encodes CASSLSRLAGLSTDTQYF. The chain recombines TRBV11-2 with TRBJ2-3; 11 bases line up with TRBD2. Germline CDR1 is SGHAT and CDR2 is FQNNGV. Germline trimming cut 2 bases from V and 0 bases from J; bases unmatched to any gene: 7. The CDR3 is made up of 18 amino acids.

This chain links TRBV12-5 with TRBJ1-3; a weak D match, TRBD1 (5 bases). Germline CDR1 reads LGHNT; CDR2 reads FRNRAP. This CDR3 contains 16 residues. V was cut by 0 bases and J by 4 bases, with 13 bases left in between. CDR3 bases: TGTGCTAGTGGTTTGGTCAGCGGTGGGGGGGGAAACACCATATATTTT. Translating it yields CASGLVSGGGGNTIYF.

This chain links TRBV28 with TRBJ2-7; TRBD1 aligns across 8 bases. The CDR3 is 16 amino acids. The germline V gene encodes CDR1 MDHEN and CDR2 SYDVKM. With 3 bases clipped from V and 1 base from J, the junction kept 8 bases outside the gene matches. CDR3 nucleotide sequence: TGTGCCAGCAGTTTGCAAGGACAGGGTCGGTCCTACGAGCAGTACTTC. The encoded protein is CASSLQGQGRSYEQYF.

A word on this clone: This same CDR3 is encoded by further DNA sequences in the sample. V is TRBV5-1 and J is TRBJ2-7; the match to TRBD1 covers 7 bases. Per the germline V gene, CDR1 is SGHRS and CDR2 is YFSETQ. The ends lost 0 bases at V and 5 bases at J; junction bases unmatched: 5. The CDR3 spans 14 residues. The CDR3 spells CASSLDSGGDEQYF. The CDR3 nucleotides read TGCGCCAGCAGCTTGGACTCAGGGGGTGACGAGCAGTACTTC.

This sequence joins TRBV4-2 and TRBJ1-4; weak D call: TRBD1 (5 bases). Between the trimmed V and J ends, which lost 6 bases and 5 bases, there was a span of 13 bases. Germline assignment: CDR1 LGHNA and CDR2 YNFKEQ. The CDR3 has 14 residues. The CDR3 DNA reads TGTGCCAGCAGGACGGGGGTGGACAATGAAAAACTGTTTTTT. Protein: CASRTGVDNEKLFF.

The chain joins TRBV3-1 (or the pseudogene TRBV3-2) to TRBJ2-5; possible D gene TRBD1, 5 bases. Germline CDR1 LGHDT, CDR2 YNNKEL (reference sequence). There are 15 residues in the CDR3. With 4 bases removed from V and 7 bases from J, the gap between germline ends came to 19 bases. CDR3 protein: CASSPAGSRIGTQYF. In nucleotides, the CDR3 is TGTGCCAGCAGCCCAGCAGGGTCTAGGATCGGGACCCAGTACTTC.

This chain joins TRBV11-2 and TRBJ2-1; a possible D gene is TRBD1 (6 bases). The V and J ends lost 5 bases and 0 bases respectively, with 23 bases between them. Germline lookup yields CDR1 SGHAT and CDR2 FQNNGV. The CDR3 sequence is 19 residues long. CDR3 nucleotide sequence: TGTGCCAGCAGCGCAGAGTCCCGGGACAAACCTTTCTCCTACAATGAGCAGTTCTTC. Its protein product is CASSAESRDKPFSYNEQFF.

The CDR3 DNA reads as TGTGCCAGTAGTCCACTCCAGCGTTTGCTTGGCTACACCTTC. Amino acids: CASSPLQRLLGYTF. The V gene is TRBV19, the J gene TRBJ1-2; D is ambiguous. The germline gives CDR1 LNHDA, CDR2 SQIVND (reference sequence). V lost 5 bases and J lost 7, with 17 bases in between. There are 14 residues in the CDR3. The full variable domain, with the rest looked up from reference TRBV19 and TRBJ1-2, is DGGITQSPKYLFRKEGQNVTLSCEQNLNHDAMYWYRQDPGQGLRLIYYSQIVNDFQKGDIAEGYSVSREKKESFPLTVTSAQKNPTAFYLCASSPLQRLLGYTFGSGTRLTVV.